A few counts support the clone carrying this T cell receptor beta chain. There are 14 residues in the CDR3. In germline, CDR1 is DFQATT, CDR2 SNEGSKA (reference sequence). Trimming left V 6 bases short and J 4 bases short, with 18 bases between. Then a second PCR, running about 7 to 11 cycles, was carried out with a sample-barcoded 5' primer and a J-beta primer mix. TCRdb reprocessed the 5' RACE reads with MiXCR, giving one entry per CDR3 protein. This table has approximately 490,000 distinct CDR3 sequences, approximately 25% appearing once. This specimen belongs to a study of blood T cells in healthy people across ages. Separately, the same data were catalogued under a study of T cells of mothers and their children. That work adds: Samples were provided by three healthy Caucasian mothers and their six children. Amplification in the second PCR used the M1S primer, which added sample barcodes and 2-4 random nucleotides. Relative to unrelated pairs, biologically related mother-child dyads exhibited marginally greater, non-significant overlap.

This TCR was sampled from a boy between 10 and 17 years old in good health. The genes are TRBV20-1 and TRBJ1-1, with D perhaps TRBD1 (6 bases). Sequencing was performed on blood. The CDR3 DNA reads TGCAGTGCCCCTCGGGTCAGACAGGCCACTGAAGCTTTCTTT. It yields the protein CSAPRVRQATEAFF.